The sequence of this TCR beta chain was determined in a study of CD8 T cells in ankylosing spondylitis. TCRdb processed the 5' RACE reads anew with MiXCR; each CDR3 protein has one entry. The table records about 140,000 distinct CDR3 sequences, roughly 34% of them present only once. This clonotype has ten or more counts. Sequencing was done on a sample of synovial fluid, either unsorted or a sorted T cell fraction (not recorded which). The sequence derives from a male donor with ankylosing spondylitis.

CDR3 sequence (DNA): TGCAGTGCTAGTGGGCGACTAGCGGGAGGGCCCCACACAGATACGCAGTATTTT. Its translation is CSASGRLAGGPHTDTQYF. The rearrangement uses TRBV20-1 and TRBJ2-3, with 14 bases fitting TRBD2. Germline V gene lookup returns CDR1 DFQATT and CDR2 SNEGSKA (reference sequence). The V gene end was trimmed by 3 bases and the J gene end by 2 bases; junction bases not matched to a gene: 10. This CDR3 is 18 amino acids long.